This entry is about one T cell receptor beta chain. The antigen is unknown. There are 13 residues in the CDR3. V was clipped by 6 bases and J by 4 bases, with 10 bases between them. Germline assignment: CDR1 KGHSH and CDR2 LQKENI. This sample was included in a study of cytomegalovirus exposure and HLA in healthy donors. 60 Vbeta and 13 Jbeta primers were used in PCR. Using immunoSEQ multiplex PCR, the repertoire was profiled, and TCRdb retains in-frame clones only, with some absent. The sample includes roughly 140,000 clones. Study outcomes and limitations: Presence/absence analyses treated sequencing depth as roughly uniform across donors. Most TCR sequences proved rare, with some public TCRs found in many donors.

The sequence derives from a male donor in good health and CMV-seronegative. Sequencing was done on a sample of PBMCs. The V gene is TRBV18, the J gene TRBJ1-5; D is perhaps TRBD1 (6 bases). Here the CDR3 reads CASSQGHNQPQHF. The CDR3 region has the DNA TGTGCCAGCTCCCAGGGGCATAATCAGCCCCAGCATTTT.